The present entry profiles one T cell receptor (beta chain) with its context. Antigen: not known. The sample originates from a study of shared clonotypes between healthy human individuals. The CDR3 loop spans 16 amino acids. Germline trimming cut 4 bases from V and 7 bases from J; bases unmatched to any gene: 12. Germline V gene sequence: CDR1 MGHRA, CDR2 YSYEKL. CD8 cells classed as naive were CD45RO-negative and positively selected for CCR7, excluding terminally differentiated effector memory CD45RA+ cells. Study conclusions and caveats: Between a handful of donors, naive CD4 clonotypes were shared at a level of around 4.9%.

Clones were sequenced by immunoSEQ multiplex PCR, and TCRdb holds only the in-frame ones, with some missing. This table has millions of clones, about 95% appearing once. This clonotype originated in a man between 18 and 35 years old in good health. Sequenced input: naive CD8+ T cells sorted from blood. This chain links TRBV4-1 with TRBJ1-5; 8 positions match TRBD1. CDR3 residues: CASSPRQGSFGQPQHF. The CDR3 bases are TGCGCCAGCAGCCCAAGACAGGGGTCATTTGGGCAGCCCCAGCATTTT.